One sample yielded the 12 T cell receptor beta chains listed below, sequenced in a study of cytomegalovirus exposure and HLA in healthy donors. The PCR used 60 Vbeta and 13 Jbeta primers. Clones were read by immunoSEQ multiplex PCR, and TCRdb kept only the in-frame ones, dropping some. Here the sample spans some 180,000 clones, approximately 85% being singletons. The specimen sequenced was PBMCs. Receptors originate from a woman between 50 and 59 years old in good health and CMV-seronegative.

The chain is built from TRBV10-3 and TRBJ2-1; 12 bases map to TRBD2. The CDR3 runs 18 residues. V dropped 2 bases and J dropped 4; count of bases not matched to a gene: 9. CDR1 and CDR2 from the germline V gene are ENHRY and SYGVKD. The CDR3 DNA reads TGTGCCATCAGTGAGATGCCGGGACTAGCGGGTACATACAATGAGCAGTTCTTC. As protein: CAISEMPGLAGTYNEQFF.

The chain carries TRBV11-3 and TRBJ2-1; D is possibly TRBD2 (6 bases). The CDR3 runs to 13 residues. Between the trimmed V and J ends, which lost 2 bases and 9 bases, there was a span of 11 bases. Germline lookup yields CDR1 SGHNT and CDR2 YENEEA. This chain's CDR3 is CASSLTGALEQFF. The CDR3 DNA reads TGTGCCAGCAGCTTAACGGGAGCACTTGAGCAGTTCTTC.

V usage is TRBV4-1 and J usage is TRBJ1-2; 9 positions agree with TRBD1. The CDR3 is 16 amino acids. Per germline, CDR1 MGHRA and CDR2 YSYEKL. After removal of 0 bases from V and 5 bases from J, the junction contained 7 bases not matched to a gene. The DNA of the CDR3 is TGCGCCAGCAGCCAAGATCTGGGACAGGGTTGGTATGGCTACACCTTC. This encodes CASSQDLGQGWYGYTF.

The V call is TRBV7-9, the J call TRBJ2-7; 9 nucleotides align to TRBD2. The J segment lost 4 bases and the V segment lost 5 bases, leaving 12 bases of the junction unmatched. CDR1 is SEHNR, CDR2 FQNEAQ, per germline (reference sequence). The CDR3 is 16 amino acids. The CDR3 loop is CASSRTGLASVYEQYF. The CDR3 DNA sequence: TGTGCCAGCAGCCGTACCGGACTAGCGAGTGTTTACGAGCAGTACTTC.

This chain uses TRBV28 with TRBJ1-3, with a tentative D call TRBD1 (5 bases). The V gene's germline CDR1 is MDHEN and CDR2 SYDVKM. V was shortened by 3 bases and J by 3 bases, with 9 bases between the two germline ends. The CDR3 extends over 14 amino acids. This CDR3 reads CASSFRAGGNTIYF. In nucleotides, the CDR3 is TGTGCCAGCAGTTTCAGGGCAGGTGGAAACACCATATATTTT.

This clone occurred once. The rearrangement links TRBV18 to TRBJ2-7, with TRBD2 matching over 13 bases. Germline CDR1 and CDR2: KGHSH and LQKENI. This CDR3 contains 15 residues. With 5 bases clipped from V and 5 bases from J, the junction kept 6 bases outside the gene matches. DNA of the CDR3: TGTGCCAGCTCAGTACTAGCGGGAGGGCCGCACGAGCAGTACTTC. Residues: CASSVLAGGPHEQYF. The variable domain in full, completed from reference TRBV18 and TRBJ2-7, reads NAGVMQNPRHLVRRRGQEARLRCSPMKGHSHVYWYRQLPEEGLKFMVYLQKENIIDESGMPKERFSAEFPKEGPSILRIQQVVRGDSAAYFCASSVLAGGPHEQYFGPGTRLTVT.

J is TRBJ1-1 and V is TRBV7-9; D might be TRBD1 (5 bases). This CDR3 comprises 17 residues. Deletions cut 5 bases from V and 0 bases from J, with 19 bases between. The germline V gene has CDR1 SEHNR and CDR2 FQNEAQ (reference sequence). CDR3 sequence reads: CASSVIVTGSMNTEAFF. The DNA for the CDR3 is TGTGCCAGCAGCGTCATCGTCACAGGTTCTATGAACACTGAAGCTTTCTTT. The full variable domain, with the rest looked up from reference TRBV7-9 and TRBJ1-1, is DTGVSQNPRHKITKRGQNVTFRCDPISEHNRLYWYRQTLGQGPEFLTYFQNEAQLEKSRLLSDRFSAERPKGSFSTLEIQRTEQGDSAMYLCASSVIVTGSMNTEAFFGQGTRLTVV.

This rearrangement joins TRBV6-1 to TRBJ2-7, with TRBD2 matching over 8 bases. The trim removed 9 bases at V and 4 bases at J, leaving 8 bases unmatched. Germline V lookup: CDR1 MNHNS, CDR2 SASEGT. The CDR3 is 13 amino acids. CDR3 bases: TGTGCCAGTAAGCGGGAGACGGGATACGAGCAGTACTTC. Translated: CASKRETGYEQYF.

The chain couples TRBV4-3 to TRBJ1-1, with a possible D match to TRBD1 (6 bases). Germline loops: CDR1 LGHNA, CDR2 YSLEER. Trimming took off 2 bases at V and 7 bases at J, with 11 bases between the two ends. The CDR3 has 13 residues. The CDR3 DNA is TGCGCCAGCAGCCAAACCCGACAGGTTGAAGCTTTCTTT. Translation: CASSQTRQVEAFF.

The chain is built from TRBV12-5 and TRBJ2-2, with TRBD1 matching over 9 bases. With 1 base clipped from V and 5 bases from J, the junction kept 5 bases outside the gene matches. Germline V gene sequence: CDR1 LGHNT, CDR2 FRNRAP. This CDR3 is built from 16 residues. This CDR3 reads CASGLGTGVRTGELFF. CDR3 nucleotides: TGTGCTAGTGGTTTGGGGACAGGGGTTCGGACCGGGGAGCTGTTTTTT.

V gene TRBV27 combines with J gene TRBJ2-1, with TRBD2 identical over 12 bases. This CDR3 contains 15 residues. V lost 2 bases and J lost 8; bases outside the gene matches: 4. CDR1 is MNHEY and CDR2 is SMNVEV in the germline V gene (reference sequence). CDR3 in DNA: TGTGCCAGCAGTTTACAACTAGCGGGAGGCTATGAGCAGTTCTTC. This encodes CASSLQLAGGYEQFF.

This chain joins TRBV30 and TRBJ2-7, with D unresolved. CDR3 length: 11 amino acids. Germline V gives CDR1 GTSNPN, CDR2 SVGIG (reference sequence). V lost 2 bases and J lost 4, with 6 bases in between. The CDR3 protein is CAWSTAYEQYF. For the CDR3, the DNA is TGTGCCTGGAGTACAGCATACGAGCAGTACTTC.